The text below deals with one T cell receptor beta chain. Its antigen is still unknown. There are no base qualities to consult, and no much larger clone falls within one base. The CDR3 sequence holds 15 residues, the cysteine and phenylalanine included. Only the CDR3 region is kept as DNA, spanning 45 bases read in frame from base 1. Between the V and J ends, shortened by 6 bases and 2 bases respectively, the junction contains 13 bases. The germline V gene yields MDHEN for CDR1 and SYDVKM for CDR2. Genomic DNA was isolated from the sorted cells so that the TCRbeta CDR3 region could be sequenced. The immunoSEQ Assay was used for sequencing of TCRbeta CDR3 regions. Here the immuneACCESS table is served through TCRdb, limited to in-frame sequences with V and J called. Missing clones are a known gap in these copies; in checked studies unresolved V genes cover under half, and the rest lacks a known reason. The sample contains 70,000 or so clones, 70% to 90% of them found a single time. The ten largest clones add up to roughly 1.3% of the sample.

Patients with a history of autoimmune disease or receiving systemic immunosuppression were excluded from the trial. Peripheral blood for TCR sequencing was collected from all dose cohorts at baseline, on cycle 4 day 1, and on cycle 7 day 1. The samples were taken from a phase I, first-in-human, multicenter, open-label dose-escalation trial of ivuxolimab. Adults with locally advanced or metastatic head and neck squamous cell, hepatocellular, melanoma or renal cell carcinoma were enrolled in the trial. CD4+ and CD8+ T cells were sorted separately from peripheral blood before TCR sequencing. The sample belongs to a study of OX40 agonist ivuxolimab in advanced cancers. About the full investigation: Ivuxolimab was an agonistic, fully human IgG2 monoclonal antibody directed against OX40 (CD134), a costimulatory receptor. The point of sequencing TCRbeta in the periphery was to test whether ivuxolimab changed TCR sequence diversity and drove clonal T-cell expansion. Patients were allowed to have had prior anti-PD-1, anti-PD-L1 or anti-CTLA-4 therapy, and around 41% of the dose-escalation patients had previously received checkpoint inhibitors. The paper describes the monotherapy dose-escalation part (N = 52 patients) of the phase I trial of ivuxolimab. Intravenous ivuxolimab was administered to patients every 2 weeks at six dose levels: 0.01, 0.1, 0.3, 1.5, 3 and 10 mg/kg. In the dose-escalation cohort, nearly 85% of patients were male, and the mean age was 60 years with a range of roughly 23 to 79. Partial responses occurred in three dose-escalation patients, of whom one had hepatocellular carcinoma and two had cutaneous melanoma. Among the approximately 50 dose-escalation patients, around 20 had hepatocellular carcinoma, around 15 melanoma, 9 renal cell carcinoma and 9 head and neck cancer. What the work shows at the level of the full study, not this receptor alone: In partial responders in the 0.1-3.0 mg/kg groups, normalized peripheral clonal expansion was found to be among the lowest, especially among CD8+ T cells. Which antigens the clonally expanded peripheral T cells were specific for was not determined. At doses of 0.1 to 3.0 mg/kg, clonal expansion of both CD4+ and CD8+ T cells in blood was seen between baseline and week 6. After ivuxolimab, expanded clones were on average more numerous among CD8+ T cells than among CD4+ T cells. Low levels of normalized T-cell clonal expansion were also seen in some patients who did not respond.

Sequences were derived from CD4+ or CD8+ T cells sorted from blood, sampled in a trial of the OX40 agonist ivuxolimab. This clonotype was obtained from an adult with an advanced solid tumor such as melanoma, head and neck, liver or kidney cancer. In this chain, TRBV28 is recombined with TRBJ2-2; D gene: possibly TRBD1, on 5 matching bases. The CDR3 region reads CASSLGHINTGELFF. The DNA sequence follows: TGTGCCAGCAGCCTTGGACACATTAACACCGGGGAGCTGTTTTTT.